These 17 T cell receptor beta chains were all obtained from the same sample, sequenced in a study of monozygotic twins with inflammatory bowel disease. TCRdb reworked the 5' RACE reads into one entry per CDR3 protein, no DNA. Its table lists a few hundred thousand distinct CDR3 sequences. Source material: blood. These receptor sequences come from a human donor with ulcerative colitis or Crohn's disease, or a healthy co-twin of an affected twin (not recorded which).

This chain uses TRBV5-1 with TRBJ1-2. CDR1 is SGHRS and CDR2 is YFSETQ in the germline V gene. The CDR3 contains 15 residues. The CDR3 spells CASSPAGQLNYGYTF.

The gene calls are TRBV5-1 and TRBJ1-3; TCRdb reports TRBD1, a call that lacks DNA to check it against. Per germline, CDR1 SGHRS and CDR2 YFSETQ. The CDR3 spans 14 residues. The CDR3: CASSTTGAGNTIYF.

The J gene is TRBJ2-4, the V gene TRBV5-1. Germline CDR1 is SGHRS and CDR2 is YFSETQ. CDR3 length: 16 amino acids. CDR3 protein: CASSLATLFAKNIQYF.

The chain is built from TRBV7-2 and TRBJ2-7. This CDR3 is built from 15 residues. Looked up from germline, CDR1 is SGHTA and CDR2 is FQGNSA. This CDR3 reads CASSLSGRGSYEQYF.

The genes are TRBV5-4 and TRBJ2-7; TCRdb's D gene call, TRBD1, goes unchecked for lack of DNA. Germline V gives CDR1 SGHNT, CDR2 YYREEE (reference sequence). CDR3 length: 14 amino acids. The CDR3 region is CASKIDSSGVEQYF.

The chain carries TRBV10-3 and TRBJ1-3. The CDR3 sequence is 11 residues long. CDR1 is ENHRY and CDR2 is SYGVKD in the germline V gene. The chain's CDR3 is CAISSGNTIYF.

V is TRBV20-1 and J is TRBJ2-3; TCRdb's D call, TRBD1, is unchecked because there is no DNA. Germline V CDR1 and CDR2: DFQATT, SNEGSKA (reference sequence). This CDR3 comprises 15 residues. CDR3 residues: CSARIPAGDTDTQYF.

The V and J genes are TRBV7-2 and TRBJ1-5. The CDR3 consists of 15 residues. Germline-derived CDR1 and CDR2 are SGHTA and FQGNSA. The CDR3 loop is CASSLVGYSNQPQHF.

The chain has TRBV20-1 and TRBJ1-2; TCRdb's D call, TRBD1, is unchecked because there is no DNA. The germline gives CDR1 DFQATT, CDR2 SNEGSKA (reference sequence). This CDR3 comprises 13 residues. The CDR3 sequence is CSARGGQNYGYTF.

This sequence joins TRBV5-4 and TRBJ2-3; absent DNA, TCRdb's TRBD2 call cannot be checked. Germline CDR1 and CDR2: SGHNT and YYREEE (reference sequence). The CDR3 is 16 amino acids. CDR3 in amino acids: CASIPGRSKGTDTQYF.

This chain joins TRBV20-1 and TRBJ1-2. The CDR3 covers 12 residues. The germline gives CDR1 DFQATT, CDR2 SNEGSKA (reference sequence). CDR3 loop: CSARDGDGGYTF.

This chain joins TRBV5-1 and TRBJ1-1. The CDR3 sequence is 14 residues long. Germline CDR1 reads SGHRS; CDR2 reads YFSETQ. The CDR3 sequence: CASSLAEGSTEAFF.

The chain has TRBV20-1 and TRBJ2-3; absent DNA, TCRdb's TRBD1 call cannot be checked. From germline, CDR1 is DFQATT and CDR2 SNEGSKA (reference sequence). The CDR3 totals 15 residues. Here the CDR3 reads CSARDLGQGTDTQYF.

The CDR3 region is CSSTDRVRLGYTF. The chain uses TRBV3-1 and TRBJ1-2; TCRdb returns TRBD1, unconfirmable since there is no DNA. From germline, CDR1 is LGHDT and CDR2 YNNKEL (reference sequence). This CDR3 has 13 amino acids. Combining the CDR3 with reference TRBV3-1 and TRBJ1-2 gives the whole variable domain DTAVSQTPKYLVTQMGNDKSIKCEQNLGHDTMYWYKQDSKKFLKIMFSYNNKELIINETVPNRFSPKSPDKAHLNLHINSLELGDSAVYFCSSTDRVRLGYTFGSGTRLTVV.

The V gene is TRBV12-3 or TRBV12-4, the J gene TRBJ2-5. This CDR3 has 11 residues. The CDR3 loop is CASSFLETQYF.

The J gene is TRBJ2-3, the V gene TRBV7-3; checking the TCRdb D call of TRBD2 is not possible without DNA. This CDR3 is built from 15 residues. Germline V lookup: CDR1 SGHTA, CDR2 FQGTGA. CDR3 residues: CASSLTSGSADTQYF. The variable domain in full, completed from reference TRBV7-3 and TRBJ2-3, reads GAGVSQTPSNKVTEKGKYVELRCDPISGHTALYWYRQSLGQGPEFLIYFQGTGAADDSGLPNDRFFAVRPEGSVSTLKIQRTERGDSAVYLCASSLTSGSADTQYFGPGTRLTVL.

The chain joins TRBV5-1 to TRBJ1-2; checking the TCRdb D call of TRBD1 is not possible without DNA. The CDR3 extends over 16 amino acids. The V gene's germline CDR1 is SGHRS and CDR2 YFSETQ. The chain's CDR3 is CASSLLDGTVGNGYTF.